This entry lists 8 T cell receptor beta chains sequenced from one sample in a study of technical replicates of blood from several donors. The protocol was immunoSEQ multiplex PCR, while the TCRdb copy is restricted to in-frame clones and leaves out a portion. Among 50,000 to 70,000 clones listed, just over 90% were seen once. Sequencing was carried out using PBMCs. These receptors were obtained from a human donor in good health. Some clones in this sample may be carry-over from other donors' samples.

The genes are TRBV2 and TRBJ2-7; possible D gene TRBD2, 6 bases. Germline V lookup: CDR1 SNHLY, CDR2 FYNNEI. This CDR3 is 15 amino acids long. The V end lost 1 base, the J end lost 2 bases, and 12 bases lay between the germline ends. For the CDR3, the DNA is TGTGCCAGCAGTGAAGGCCATGGGGGGACCTACGAGCAGTACTTC. Its protein is CASSEGHGGTYEQYF.

The chain recombines TRBV14 with TRBJ1-6; no clear D. The CDR3 extends over 15 amino acids. The germline gives CDR1 SGHDN, CDR2 FVKESK. V lost 7 bases and J lost 9, with 19 bases in between. CDR3 in DNA: TGTGCCAGCAAACTCCCAGCGGACTCGTTTTCACCCCTCCACTTT. As protein: CASKLPADSFSPLHF.

The chain has TRBV10-3 and TRBJ2-1; the D is unclear. CDR3 length: 13 amino acids. V was shortened by 4 bases and J by 3 bases, with 7 bases between the two germline ends. Germline CDR1 reads ENHRY; CDR2 reads SYGVKD. Here the CDR3 DNA reads TGTGCCATCAGTGGAGCATACTACAATGAGCAGTTCTTC. Protein: CAISGAYYNEQFF.

V is TRBV6-6 and J is TRBJ1-1; D unclear. The CDR3 loop spans 13 amino acids. Deletions cut 6 bases from V and 1 base from J, with 9 bases between. Per germline, CDR1 MNHNY and CDR2 SVGAGI (reference sequence). This CDR3 is CASRADRNTEAFF. As DNA, the CDR3 is TGTGCCAGCAGGGCCGATCGGAACACTGAAGCTTTCTTT.

The CDR3 DNA is TGTGCCAGCAGCCCCCCCCTCAGGACAGGGGCATTTGAGCAGTACTTC. This codes for CASSPPLRTGAFEQYF. This chain uses TRBV13 with TRBJ2-7; 9 bases line up with TRBD1. Looked up from germline, CDR1 is PRHDT and CDR2 is FYEKMQ (reference sequence). The CDR3 extends over 16 amino acids. V dropped 5 bases and J dropped 7; count of bases not matched to a gene: 15.

This sequence joins TRBV2 and TRBJ2-7; TRBD2 matches 9 bases. The V gene end was trimmed by 6 bases and the J gene end by 3 bases; junction bases not matched to a gene: 6. Germline V lookup: CDR1 SNHLY, CDR2 FYNNEI. CDR3 size: 14 residues. The CDR3 DNA reads TGTGCCAGCAGCCAGGGTAGCGGGGGCTACGAGCAGTACTTC. Encoded protein: CASSQGSGGYEQYF.

The chain couples TRBV4-2 to TRBJ1-6; D is perhaps TRBD1 (6 bases). Trimming shortened V by 4 bases and J by 8 bases, and 15 bases separated the two germline ends. The germline CDR1 and CDR2 sequences are LGHNA and YNFKEQ. The CDR3 is made up of 15 amino acids. CDR3 coding DNA: TGTGCCAGCAGCCCCTCGAAGGGGGAATATTCACCCCTCCACTTT. Its protein product is CASSPSKGEYSPLHF.

The chain joins TRBV5-4 to TRBJ1-6, with no clear D. CDR1 and CDR2 (germline): SGHNT, YYREEE (reference sequence). The CDR3 consists of 14 residues. V was shortened by 0 bases and J by 10 bases, with 11 bases between the two germline ends. Here the CDR3 DNA reads TGTGCCAGCAGCTTGGACAGCCTCGGATCACCCCTCCACTTT. Translating gives CASSLDSLGSPLHF. The full variable domain, completed using reference TRBV5-4 and TRBJ1-6, is ETGVTQSPTHLIKTRGQQVTLRCSSQSGHNTVSWYQQALGQGPQFIFQYYREEENGRGNFPPRFSGLQFPNYSSELNVNALELDDSALYLCASSLDSLGSPLHFGNGTRLTVT.